This T cell receptor (beta chain) came from a study of CD8+ T cells in alopecia areata. The study, taken as a whole, reports: Sequence data from scalp samples additionally include resident alphabeta T cells of normal skin. Relative to normal scalp, lesional scalp, especially alopecia totalis/universalis, showed higher clonality.

This clone was observed a few times. As yet, its antigen is unknown. Once RNA had been extracted, it was reverse transcribed into cDNA to act as the sequencing template. Measured with immunoSEQ multiplex PCR; TCRdb has only the in-frame clones, and not every one. The sample holds 95,000 to 120,000 clones, 55% to 70% seen once. Starting from PBMCs, sorting isolated CD4+ and CD8+ T cells. The CDR3 loop spans 16 amino acids. Per the germline V gene, CDR1 is SGHRS and CDR2 is YFSETQ. The junction had 12 bases not matched to a gene; V was cut back by 7 bases and J by 2 bases. The sequence derives from a human donor with alopecia areata. The chain links TRBV5-1 to TRBJ2-5; 9 bases are a match to TRBD2. The specimen sequenced was NKG2D-low CD8+ T cells sorted from blood. CDR3 nucleotide sequence: TGCGCCAGCGATCGTACCGGGACTAGCTTACAAGAGACCCAGTACTTC. It codes for CASDRTGTSLQETQYF. Supplemented by reference TRBV5-1 and TRBJ2-5, the full variable domain reads KAGVTQTPRYLIKTRGQQVTLSCSPISGHRSVSWYQQTPGQGLQFLFEYFSETQRNKGNFPGRFSGRQFSNSRSEMNVSTLELGDSALYLCASDRTGTSLQETQYFGPGTRLLVL.